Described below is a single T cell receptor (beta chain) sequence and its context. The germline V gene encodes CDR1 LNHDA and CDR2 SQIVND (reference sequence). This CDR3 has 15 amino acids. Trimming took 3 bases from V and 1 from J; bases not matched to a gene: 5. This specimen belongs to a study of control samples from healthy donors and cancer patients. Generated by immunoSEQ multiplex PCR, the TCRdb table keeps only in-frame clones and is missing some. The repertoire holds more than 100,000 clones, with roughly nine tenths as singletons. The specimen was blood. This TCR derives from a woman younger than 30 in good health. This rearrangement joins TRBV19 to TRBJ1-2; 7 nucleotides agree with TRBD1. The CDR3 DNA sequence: TGTGCCAGTAGTATCCGGGGGACAGATAACTATGGCTACACCTTC. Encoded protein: CASSIRGTDNYGYTF. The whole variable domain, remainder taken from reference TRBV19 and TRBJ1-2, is DGGITQSPKYLFRKEGQNVTLSCEQNLNHDAMYWYRQDPGQGLRLIYYSQIVNDFQKGDIAEGYSVSREKKESFPLTVTSAQKNPTAFYLCASSIRGTDNYGYTFGSGTRLTVV.